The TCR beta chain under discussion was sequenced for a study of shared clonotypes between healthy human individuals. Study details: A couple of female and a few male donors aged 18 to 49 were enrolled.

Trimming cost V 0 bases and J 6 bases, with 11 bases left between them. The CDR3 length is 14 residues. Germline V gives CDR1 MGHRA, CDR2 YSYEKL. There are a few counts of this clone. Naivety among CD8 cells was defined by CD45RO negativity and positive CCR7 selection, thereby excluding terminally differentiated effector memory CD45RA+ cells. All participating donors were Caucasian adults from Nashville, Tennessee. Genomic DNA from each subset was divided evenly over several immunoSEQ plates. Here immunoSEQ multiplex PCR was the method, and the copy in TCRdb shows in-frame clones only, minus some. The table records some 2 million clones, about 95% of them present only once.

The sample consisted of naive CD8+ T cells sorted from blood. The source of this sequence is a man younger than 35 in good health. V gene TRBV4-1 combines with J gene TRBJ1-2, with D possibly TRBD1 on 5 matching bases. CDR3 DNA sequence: TGCGCCAGCAGCCAAGAGACGCGGACAAATGGCTACACCTTC. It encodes CASSQETRTNGYTF.